What follows describes a single T cell receptor beta chain. Its antigen is still unknown. No much larger clone exists at a distance of one base, and base qualities are not known. This sample stems from a study of blood T cell repertoires in COVID-19 (TCRdb year 2020). Turning to the overall study: Samples covering the acute and convalescent phases of COVID-19 were provided by collaborators in the United States, Italy and Spain. A de-identified subject ID, COVID-19 status, age in years and sex were almost always included in the sample metadata. Deeply sampled blood TCRbeta repertoires from subjects exposed to, actively infected with, or recovered from COVID-19 were included in the dataset. Where available, HLA class I and class II types were taken from metadata supplied by the sample provider and were not determined by assay-based typing. A freely available public database, intended as a resource for researchers studying the immune response to SARS-CoV-2, is where the repertoires were released. The prospective study material was composed of cDNA or gDNA derived from T cells, B-cell-depleted T cells, or PBMCs. Samples came from the ongoing ImmuneRACE study (first 160 participants) plus 1,254 subjects from 6 global collaborators.

Points the paper makes about the study in general: The quantity of clinical and demographic metadata differed by source and by participant and was supplied without curation.

Each collaborating institution followed its own protocols to collect whole blood in K2EDTA tubes. For TCRbeta analysis, collaborator samples were shipped as frozen whole blood, as isolated PBMCs, or as DNA extracted from either sample type. The CDR3, cysteine through phenylalanine, is 15 amino acids long. The kept DNA is CDR3 alone, 45 bases in frame from the first base. The germline V gene encodes CDR1 KGHDR and CDR2 SFDVKD. V ends up 2 bases short and J 8 bases short, with an unmatched junction base count of 3. TCRbeta CDR3 regions were amplified from genomic DNA by means of the immunoSEQ Assay, a bias-controlled multiplex PCR. As for the authors' bioinformatics: The number of nucleated cells in each sample was estimated by amplification of reference gene primers within the assay. Sequence reads were collapsed and filtered to measure the absolute abundance of every unique TCRbeta CDR3 rearrangement. For each sample, productive Simpson clonality was calculated by taking the square root of Simpson's diversity index across productive rearrangements. Sourced from immuneACCESS, this table was stored by TCRdb with only in-frame sequences that have V and J called. A share of the clones is absent; for the studies checked, an unresolved V gene accounts for under half, and the remainder has no known explanation. That table gives V, J and clone size, and the DNA gave D and trimming. For this sample there are approximately 140,000 clones; roughly 76% appear just once. The biggest ten clones account for 8% to 9% of the sample.

The sample was peripheral blood. The sequence came from a human donor with acute or convalescent COVID-19. The donor label of this sample is uncertain. The chain joins TRBV24-1 to TRBJ2-1, and 12 bases in between align with TRBD2. The bases are TGTGCCACCAGTGATTGGACTAGCGGGGTATATGAGCAGTTCTTC. Translation gives CATSDWTSGVYEQFF.